This paragraph covers one T cell receptor beta chain sequence. The antigen remains undetermined. This CDR3 contains 16 residues. V lost 5 bases to trimming and J lost 4 bases; unmatched junction nucleotides: 16. Germline CDR1 reads SQVTM; CDR2 reads ANQGSEA. These data belong to a study of T-cell memory formation after mild COVID-19. MiXCR, applied by TCRdb to the 5' RACE reads, yields one record per CDR3 protein. The top ten hold more than 10% of the sample, which has 550,000 to 700,000 distinct CDR3 sequences, roughly 17% seen once. Study-level findings and limits: CD4/CD8 balance characterized clones contracting day 15 to 85, and CD4+ skew characterized later expanders.

The chain couples TRBV29-1 to TRBJ2-5; TRBD2 matches 7 bases. The TCR sequence derives from an adult woman who had mild COVID-19 (a few samples of this study predate the infection). Cell type and time point are not known. What was sequenced was PBMCs or a T cell subset sorted from them (not recorded which). CDR3 coding DNA: TGCAGCGTTCCCCACTTCGCGCGGGAGAAGGGAGAGACCCAGTACTTC. This encodes CSVPHFAREKGETQYF.